This T cell receptor (beta chain) was observed in a study of cytomegalovirus exposure and HLA in healthy donors. For the study at large: Later analysis reported that the 110 or so validation repertoires shared the platform of the approximately 670 first-cohort repertoires. Broader study findings: The classifier, whose performance was assessed in both the original and validation cohorts, reportedly diagnosed cytomegalovirus status with high specificity and sensitivity. Specificity of three CMV-associated chains for CMV antigens was verified in vitro. The finding came from a later analysis; first-cohort TCR clusters tended to co-occur in the roughly 110 validation repertoires.

CDR1 and CDR2 from the germline V gene are SGHDT and YYEEEE. V lost 7 bases and J 1 base, leaving 12 bases between the germline ends. This CDR3 region has 13 residues. A note on this clone: Its specificity is unknown.

Clones were read by immunoSEQ multiplex PCR, and TCRdb kept only the in-frame ones, dropping some. The profile shows about 56,000 clones, 90% to 95% of them singletons. The rearrangement joins TRBV5-6 to TRBJ2-7; TRBD1 might be the D (6 bases). The sample comprised PBMCs. This sequence was found in a man aged 18 to 35 in good health and CMV-seronegative. DNA of the CDR3: TGTGCCAGCGGGTTGGGACATTCCTACGAGCAGTACTTC. This encodes CASGLGHSYEQYF.